There are a few counts of the clone carrying this T cell receptor (beta chain). Its antigen is unidentified. The source of the sample is a study of T cell repertoires in cytomegalovirus infection. Study in general: The public TCR beta signatures pointed to both CMV infection and matching HLA type. Study observations and caveats: HLA-C-restricted CMV-specific TCR beta clonotypes prevailed in the ex vivo response.

One entry per CDR3 protein, called by TCRdb with MiXCR from the reads. The table has 450,000 to 650,000 distinct CDR3 sequences, 40% seen once. The germline CDR1 and CDR2 sequences are SGHTA and FQGNSA. The CDR3 is 16 amino acids. V was trimmed by 0 bases and J by 0 bases, leaving 10 bases between them. The sequencing used cultured PBMCs, collected from culture after CMV antigen stimulation. The sequence was collected from a human donor in good health (CMV status not recorded). Some clones in this sample may be carry-over from other donors' samples. The chain carries TRBV7-2 and TRBJ2-3; possibly TRBD2 for D (5 bases). CDR3 residues: CASSLAWRASTDTQYF. The DNA for the CDR3 is TGTGCCAGCAGCTTAGCGTGGCGGGCGAGCACAGATACGCAGTATTTT.